This T cell receptor beta chain was sequenced during a study of early T cells in non-severe SARS-CoV-2 infection. About the study: From unsorted whole blood, bulk RNA was sequenced, and the chains remained unpaired.

A single record per CDR3 protein comes from TCRdb applying MiXCR to the 5' RACE reads. The sample has 37,000 or so distinct CDR3 sequences, under 6.5% seen once; the top ten hold roughly 25%. This clonotype was detected ten times or more. The germline V gene has CDR1 SQVTM and CDR2 ANQGSEA. The V and J ends lost 6 bases and 4 bases, in that order; junction bases with no gene match: 14. The CDR3 has 16 residues. The sequenced sample consisted of whole blood. This clonotype originated in an adult who was a healthcare worker with PCR-confirmed SARS-CoV-2 infection or an uninfected control (not recorded which). The chain carries TRBV29-1 and TRBJ2-3, with 9 bases lining up with TRBD1. The CDR3 coding sequence is TGCAGCGTGACCCTGCTGAACAGGGGGCTGGCAGATACGCAGTATTTT. Translation gives CSVTLLNRGLADTQYF.